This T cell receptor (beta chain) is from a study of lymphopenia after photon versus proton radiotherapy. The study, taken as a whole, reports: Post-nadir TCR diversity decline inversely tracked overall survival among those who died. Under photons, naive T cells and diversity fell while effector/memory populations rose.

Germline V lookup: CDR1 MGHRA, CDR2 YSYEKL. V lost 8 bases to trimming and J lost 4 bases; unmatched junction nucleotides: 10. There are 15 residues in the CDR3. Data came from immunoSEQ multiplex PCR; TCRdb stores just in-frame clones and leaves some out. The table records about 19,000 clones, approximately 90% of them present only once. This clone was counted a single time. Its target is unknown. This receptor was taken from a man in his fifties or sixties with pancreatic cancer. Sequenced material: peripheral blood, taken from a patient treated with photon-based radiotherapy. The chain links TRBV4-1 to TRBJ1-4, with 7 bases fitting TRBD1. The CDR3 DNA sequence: TGCGCCAGCCGGAATAGGGGGCTAGGTAATGAAAAACTGTTTTTT. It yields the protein CASRNRGLGNEKLFF.